The rows below give T cell receptor beta chains drawn from one sample of a study of T cells after yellow fever vaccination. TCRdb re-called the 5' RACE reads through MiXCR, storing one row per CDR3 protein. This sample has approximately 600,000 distinct CDR3 sequences, with approximately 13% found just once. The sample here was PBMCs, taken on the day of the yellow fever booster vaccination. These receptors originate from a man aged 30-40 years who received the YFV17D yellow fever vaccine. Both conserved end residues are part of each CDR3. The order of the fields is J gene, V gene, CDR3 length, CDR3 protein.

J gene: TRBJ2-7; V gene: TRBV20-1; CDR3 length: 10; CDR3 protein: CSAREGTEYF
J gene: TRBJ1-2; V gene: TRBV5-6; CDR3 length: 17; CDR3 protein: CASSLRITRRPNYGYTF
J gene: TRBJ2-7; V gene: TRBV20-1; CDR3 length: 15; CDR3 protein: CSARQDRGTSYEQYF
J gene: TRBJ2-3; V gene: TRBV7-2; CDR3 length: 16; CDR3 protein: CASSLRTSGRSDTQYF
J gene: TRBJ2-1; V gene: TRBV7-2; CDR3 length: 16; CDR3 protein: CASSEPGLAGVNEQFF
J gene: TRBJ2-5; V gene: TRBV11-2; CDR3 length: 15; CDR3 protein: CASSFHLAVQETQYF
J gene: TRBJ2-5; V gene: TRBV5-1; CDR3 length: 14; CDR3 protein: CASSSGRAKETQYF
J gene: TRBJ2-7; V gene: TRBV5-1; CDR3 length: 15; CDR3 protein: CASSPLAGGSYEQYF
J gene: TRBJ2-7; V gene: TRBV20-1; CDR3 length: 16; CDR3 protein: CSASVREGGSSYEQYF
J gene: TRBJ2-3; V gene: TRBV7-2; CDR3 length: 14; CDR3 protein: CASSPLGGGHTQYF
J gene: TRBJ2-3; V gene: TRBV30; CDR3 length: 14; CDR3 protein: CAWTKGAGTDTQYF
J gene: TRBJ2-1; V gene: TRBV4-3; CDR3 length: 15; CDR3 protein: CASSQEEGGRGEQFF
J gene: TRBJ2-7; V gene: TRBV4-2; CDR3 length: 15; CDR3 protein: CASSQERAGTYEQYF
J gene: TRBJ1-3; V gene: TRBV7-2; CDR3 length: 16; CDR3 protein: CASSLGQPISGNTIYF
J gene: TRBJ2-4; V gene: TRBV25-1; CDR3 length: 14; CDR3 protein: CASSENGGGGIQYF
J gene: TRBJ1-4; V gene: TRBV28; CDR3 length: 15; CDR3 protein: CASSSGTGPNEKLFF
J gene: TRBJ1-3; V gene: TRBV5-1; CDR3 length: 15; CDR3 protein: CASSFNRDRGNTIYF
J gene: TRBJ2-4; V gene: TRBV29-1; CDR3 length: 12; CDR3 protein: CSARDSKNIQYF
J gene: TRBJ2-3; V gene: TRBV4-2; CDR3 length: 20; CDR3 protein: CASSLSGTEIAGGRADTQYF
J gene: TRBJ2-1; V gene: TRBV5-6; CDR3 length: 14; CDR3 protein: CASSFPGTNNEQFF
J gene: TRBJ2-7; V gene: TRBV6-5; CDR3 length: 12; CDR3 protein: CASSVAGDEQYF
J gene: TRBJ2-3; V gene: TRBV20-1; CDR3 length: 15; CDR3 protein: CSVSPTGGDTDTQYF
J gene: TRBJ1-1; V gene: TRBV7-2; CDR3 length: 13; CDR3 protein: CASSLSANTEAFF
J gene: TRBJ2-2; V gene: TRBV20-1; CDR3 length: 13; CDR3 protein: CSAERTGTGELFF
J gene: TRBJ1-1; V gene: TRBV18; CDR3 length: 13; CDR3 protein: CASSISQDTEAFF
J gene: TRBJ2-7; V gene: TRBV14; CDR3 length: 14; CDR3 protein: CASSLSGQPYEQYF
J gene: TRBJ2-2; V gene: TRBV12-3/TRBV12-4; CDR3 length: 14; CDR3 protein: CASSLRRDTGELFF
J gene: TRBJ2-7; V gene: TRBV5-3; CDR3 length: 20; CDR3 protein: CARSRNPWIYAGGSLHEQYF
J gene: TRBJ2-7; V gene: TRBV27; CDR3 length: 15; CDR3 protein: CASSREPRNAYEQYF
J gene: TRBJ2-1; V gene: TRBV20-1; CDR3 length: 14; CDR3 protein: CSASQPGTYNEQFF
J gene: TRBJ2-7; V gene: TRBV12-3/TRBV12-4; CDR3 length: 13; CDR3 protein: CASSPSSGYEQYF
J gene: TRBJ2-3; V gene: TRBV20-1; CDR3 length: 14; CDR3 protein: CSALAGEGTDTQYF
J gene: TRBJ2-3; V gene: TRBV20-1; CDR3 length: 16; CDR3 protein: CSAIPFSGTSTDTQYF
J gene: TRBJ2-5; V gene: TRBV3-1; CDR3 length: 17; CDR3 protein: CASSPNHGTGLGETQYF
J gene: TRBJ2-4; V gene: TRBV20-1; CDR3 length: 13; CDR3 protein: CSASLGSKNIQYF
J gene: TRBJ2-7; V gene: TRBV6-5; CDR3 length: 14; CDR3 protein: CASSYGRGAYEQYF
J gene: TRBJ2-7; V gene: TRBV6-5; CDR3 length: 17; CDR3 protein: CASSYSASGSVAYEQYF
J gene: TRBJ2-5; V gene: TRBV20-1; CDR3 length: 13; CDR3 protein: CSASAGLGETQYF
J gene: TRBJ2-3; V gene: TRBV19; CDR3 length: 14; CDR3 protein: CASSIYNAGDTQYF
J gene: TRBJ2-2; V gene: TRBV27; CDR3 length: 14; CDR3 protein: CASSLSGPTGELFF
J gene: TRBJ2-7; V gene: TRBV5-6; CDR3 length: 15; CDR3 protein: CASSLQRENRYEQYF
J gene: TRBJ2-1; V gene: TRBV29-1; CDR3 length: 14; CDR3 protein: CSVKAGSSYNEQFF
J gene: TRBJ2-7; V gene: TRBV29-1; CDR3 length: 12; CDR3 protein: CSVEGQFYEQYF
J gene: TRBJ2-7; V gene: TRBV20-1; CDR3 length: 13; CDR3 protein: CSAIADLTYEQYF
J gene: TRBJ2-1; V gene: TRBV4-3; CDR3 length: 13; CDR3 protein: CASGLAGVREQFF
J gene: TRBJ2-1; V gene: TRBV9; CDR3 length: 15; CDR3 protein: CASSVGQGVYNEQFF
J gene: TRBJ2-1; V gene: TRBV20-1; CDR3 length: 13; CDR3 protein: CSLAGGPGNEQFF
J gene: TRBJ2-3; V gene: TRBV7-6; CDR3 length: 14; CDR3 protein: CASSLGGGPDTQYF
J gene: TRBJ2-5; V gene: TRBV25-1; CDR3 length: 12; CDR3 protein: CASSEFKETQYF
J gene: TRBJ2-1; V gene: TRBV7-7; CDR3 length: 16; CDR3 protein: CASSRTSGPSYNEQFF
J gene: TRBJ2-1; V gene: TRBV11-2; CDR3 length: 17; CDR3 protein: CASSPTWDRGPYNEQFF
J gene: TRBJ1-1; V gene: TRBV28; CDR3 length: 11; CDR3 protein: CASRPSTEAFF
J gene: TRBJ2-1; V gene: TRBV9; CDR3 length: 14; CDR3 protein: CASSVEPLRYEQFF
J gene: TRBJ1-2; V gene: TRBV19; CDR3 length: 15; CDR3 protein: CASNDGGNLNYGYTF